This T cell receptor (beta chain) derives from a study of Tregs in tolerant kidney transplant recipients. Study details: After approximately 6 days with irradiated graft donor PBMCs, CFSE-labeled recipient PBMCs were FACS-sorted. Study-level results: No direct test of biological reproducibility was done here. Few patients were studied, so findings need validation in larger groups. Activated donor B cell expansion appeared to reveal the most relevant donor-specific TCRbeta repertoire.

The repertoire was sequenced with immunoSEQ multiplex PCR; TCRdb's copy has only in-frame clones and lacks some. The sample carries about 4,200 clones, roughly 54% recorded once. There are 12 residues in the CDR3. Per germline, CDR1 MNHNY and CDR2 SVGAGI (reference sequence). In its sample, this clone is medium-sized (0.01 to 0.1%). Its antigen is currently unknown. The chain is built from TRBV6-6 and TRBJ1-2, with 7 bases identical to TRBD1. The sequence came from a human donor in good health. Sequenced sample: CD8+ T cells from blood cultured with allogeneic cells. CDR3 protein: CALGGLTYGYTF. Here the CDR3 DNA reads TGTGCATTAGGGGGCTTAACCTATGGCTACACCTTC.